A single sample gave rise to the 5 T cell receptor beta chains below, sequenced in a study of blood T cell repertoires in COVID-19 (TCRdb year 2020). Libraries were prepared through the immunoSEQ multiplex PCR assay. In TCRdb, the immuneACCESS table is reduced to in-frame sequences with V and J assigned. These tables do not hold every clone; where another copy was compared, an unresolved V gene accounts for under half, and the others remain unexplained. Present in this sample are approximately 280,000 clones, about 90% of which were seen just once. In total, the top ten clones hold around 2.1% of the sample. The material sequenced was peripheral blood. The source of these receptors is a woman aged 25-40 years who had recovered from COVID-19.

This chain joins TRBV3-1 (or the pseudogene TRBV3-2) and TRBJ1-5; tentative D call: TRBD1 (5 bases). The CDR3 has 15 amino acids. Germline V gene data show CDR1 as LGHDT and CDR2 as YNNKEL (reference sequence). V was clipped by 0 bases and J by 6 bases, with 12 bases between them. The CDR3 coding sequence is TGTGCCAGCAGCCAAGATCGATGGGGCCGTCAGCCCCAGCATTTT. The encoded protein is CASSQDRWGRQPQHF.

The chain carries TRBV2 and TRBJ1-4; 8 nucleotides match TRBD1. CDR1 SNHLY and CDR2 FYNNEI come from the germline V gene. This CDR3 spans 15 amino acids. V gave up 4 bases and J gave up 8 bases; unmatched junction bases: 9. CDR3: CASSAQTGAGEKLFF. CDR3 nucleotides: TGTGCCAGCAGTGCCCAGACAGGGGCGGGCGAAAAACTGTTTTTT.

V usage is TRBV7-2 and J usage is TRBJ2-7, with a weak D call TRBD1 (5 bases). Germline CDR1 and CDR2: SGHTA and FQGNSA. CDR3 size: 14 residues. Deletions cut 5 bases from V and 4 bases from J, with 15 bases between. Here the CDR3 DNA reads TGTGCCAGCAGCCCCTGGGGCGATCGATACGAGCAGTACTTC. This gives the protein CASSPWGDRYEQYF. Based on the CDR3 plus reference TRBV7-2 and TRBJ2-7, the full variable domain is GAGVSQSPSNKVTEKGKDVELRCDPISGHTALYWYRQSLGQGLEFLIYFQGNSAPDKSGLPSDRFSAERTGGSVSTLTIQRTQQEDSAVYLCASSPWGDRYEQYFGPGTRLTVT.

This clone was seen only a few times. The chain couples TRBV5-1 to TRBJ1-2, with 7 bases identical to TRBD1. CDR1 is SGHRS, CDR2 YFSETQ, per germline. The CDR3 sequence is 17 residues long. After removal of 6 bases from V and 4 bases from J, the junction contained 18 bases not matched to a gene. The CDR3 nucleotides are TGCGCCAGCAACCTAAAAGAGGGGGCAGGGATCCCCTATGGCTACACCTTC. Its protein is CASNLKEGAGIPYGYTF.

The V gene is TRBV6-1, the J gene TRBJ1-6; 7 positions match TRBD1. Per germline, CDR1 MNHNS and CDR2 SASEGT. The V gene end was trimmed by 3 bases and the J gene end by 6 bases; junction bases not matched to a gene: 8. This CDR3 spans 16 amino acids. DNA of the CDR3: TGTGCCAGCAGTGATCGGCAGGGGGGCAGTAATTCACCCCTCCACTTT. This encodes CASSDRQGGSNSPLHF.